The T cell receptor (beta chain) described here comes from a study of T cell clonality in common variable immunodeficiency. Findings and caveats of the study: CVID patient heterogeneity limited repertoire-clinical complication correlations. In common variable immunodeficiency, TCR beta chains reportedly carried fewer deletions and N-nucleotide insertions.

The CDR3 is 12 amino acids. V shed 1 base and J shed 5 bases, with 6 bases lying between them. Per the germline V gene, CDR1 is SGHRS and CDR2 is YFSETQ. In its sample, this clone was seen many times. What it binds is not known. The CDR3 is cut off 3 residues early in the read; its end comes from the germline J gene. Repertoires were generated with immunoSEQ multiplex PCR, while TCRdb's copy carries only in-frame clones and drops some. The sample has about 26,000 clones, none seen only once. The clonotype comes from a human donor with common variable immunodeficiency. Sample: peripheral blood mononuclear cells. This chain uses TRBV5-1 with TRBJ2-5, with D hard to call. The chain's CDR3 is CASSLSQETQYF. The sequenced part of the CDR3 DNA is TGCGCCAGCAGCTTGAGTCAGGAGACC.